This TCR beta chain was recovered during a study of graft-versus-host responses after intestinal transplantation. The overall study: Recipients were given multivisceral, liver-intestinal, or isolated intestinal transplants. All recipients were given anti-thymocyte globulin induction, and tacrolimus and steroids were then administered for 2 to 4 years. Whole-study findings and limits: The marrow of recipients harbored GvH clones, and ileum or blood showed some of them first. Graft-versus-host to host-versus-graft clonal ratios in allografts were high in patients with graft-donor T cell macrochimerism.

Notes on this clone: The antigen is unknown.

Germline-derived CDR1 and CDR2 are MGHRA and YSYEKL. There are 13 residues in the CDR3. V gave up 6 bases and J gave up 3 bases, with 11 bases separating them. Assay: immunoSEQ multiplex PCR; the TCRdb copy retains only in-frame clones and omits some. This sample has about 8,100 clones, with approximately 70% found just once. The authors processed graft tissue to release intraepithelial and lamina propria lymphocytes. This material consisted of ileum tissue, taken about 450 days after transplant. The chain couples TRBV4-1 to TRBJ1-1, with unresolved D. This TCR was sampled from a human patient who received an intestinal transplant, so some T cells may come from the graft donor. In DNA, the CDR3 is TGCGCCAGCAGACTCAAGTTGGACACTGAAGCTTTCTTT. Residues: CASRLKLDTEAFF.